One sample yielded the 31 T cell receptor beta chains listed below, sequenced in a study of tumour-infiltrating T cells in Burkitt lymphoma. Sequencing used immunoSEQ multiplex PCR; TCRdb keeps in-frame clones, though not all of them. Found here are 3,500 to 5,000 clones, approximately 16% of them singletons; the top ten hold roughly 13%. Specimen: tumor tissue. These TCRs come from a human donor with diffuse large B-cell lymphoma. Some clones in this sample may be carry-over from other donors' samples.

This clone was counted between two and nine times. V and J are TRBV5-1 and TRBJ1-2; D perhaps matches TRBD1 (5 bases). The germline CDR1 and CDR2 sequences are SGHRS and YFSETQ. V lost 4 bases and J lost 1, with 11 bases in between. The CDR3 extends over 14 amino acids. CDR3 loop: CASSAAGSNYGYTF. The CDR3 region has the DNA TGCGCCAGCAGCGCTGCAGGGAGTAACTATGGCTACACCTTC.

The CDR3 loop is CASSRTSGDPAQYF. The CDR3 nucleotides are TGTGCCAGCTCTAGGACTAGCGGGGACCCTGCCCAGTACTTC. The V and J genes are TRBV6-6 and TRBJ2-5, with 12 bases identical to TRBD2. With 8 bases clipped from V and 9 bases from J, the junction kept 10 bases outside the gene matches. Germline V lookup: CDR1 MNHNY, CDR2 SVGAGI (reference sequence). The CDR3 contains 14 residues.

This clone was found a few times. The junction and the germline gene differ at one end; a read error may be behind it. The CDR3 spells CASSQVRGVSYEQYF. The CDR3, as DNA: TGTGCCAGCAGTCAAGTAAGGGGAGTTTCCTACGAGCAGTACTTC. The V and J genes are TRBV14 and TRBJ2-7; TRBD1 or TRBD2 may be the D gene (5 bases each). CDR1 and CDR2 from the germline V gene are SGHDN and FVKESK. CDR3 length: 15 amino acids.

This chain's CDR3 is CASSSQTGVNYEQYF. Written as DNA, the CDR3 is TGTGCCAGCAGTTCCCAGACAGGGGTCAACTACGAGCAGTACTTC. The rearrangement uses TRBV6-5 and TRBJ2-7; 8 positions match TRBD1. The germline V gene encodes CDR1 MNHEY and CDR2 SVGAGI. V was clipped by 4 bases and J by 3 bases; unmatched bases: 8. The CDR3 has 15 amino acids.

By proportion, this clone is medium-sized. The chain employs TRBV27 and TRBJ2-7; 7 positions match TRBD1. The CDR3 consists of 14 residues. V shed 6 bases and J 2 bases; nucleotides not matched to a gene: 7. Per germline, CDR1 MNHEY and CDR2 SMNVEV (reference sequence). CDR3 protein: CASSLGQTPYEQYF. The CDR3 DNA sequence: TGTGCCAGCAGCTTGGGACAGACGCCCTACGAGCAGTACTTC.

This clone was observed a few times. The chain combines TRBV19 with TRBJ1-1; no clear D. There are 13 residues in the CDR3. V was clipped by 3 bases and J by 1 base, with 6 bases between them. CDR1 LNHDA and CDR2 SQIVND come from the germline V gene (reference sequence). CDR3 nucleotide sequence: TGTGCCAGTAGTATGGGAAGGAACACTGAAGCTTTCTTT. Protein: CASSMGRNTEAFF.

The chain has TRBV7-6 and TRBJ1-2; D is undetermined. Germline V lookup: CDR1 SGHVS, CDR2 FNYEAQ. CDR3 length: 13 amino acids. The V and J ends lost 4 bases and 4 bases respectively, with 10 bases between them. The CDR3 loop is CASSSTASYGYTF. DNA for the CDR3: TGTGCCAGCAGCTCCACAGCCTCCTATGGCTACACCTTC.

This clone was found a few times. This chain uses TRBV5-1 with TRBJ2-7; 10 nucleotides match TRBD2. Per the germline V gene, CDR1 is SGHRS and CDR2 is YFSETQ. The CDR3 totals 15 residues. Germline trimming cut 3 bases from V and 1 base from J; bases unmatched to any gene: 4. This chain's CDR3 is CASSSSGRGSYEQYF. The CDR3 DNA is TGCGCCAGCAGCTCTAGCGGGAGAGGATCCTACGAGCAGTACTTC.

The chain employs TRBV11-3 and TRBJ2-7, with 10 positions matching TRBD1. The junction had 7 bases not matched to a gene; V was cut back by 6 bases and J by 5 bases. CDR3 length: 14 amino acids. Germline V lookup: CDR1 SGHNT, CDR2 YENEEA. The CDR3 loop reads CASRPGQGFNEQYF. The CDR3 DNA is TGTGCCAGCAGGCCGGGACAGGGGTTCAACGAGCAGTACTTC.

This clone has more than one count but fewer than ten. This chain connects TRBV28 to TRBJ2-7; TRBD2 matches 10 bases. With 3 bases clipped from V and 2 bases from J, the junction kept 7 bases outside the gene matches. CDR1 MDHEN and CDR2 SYDVKM come from the germline V gene. The CDR3 contains 16 residues. CDR3 in amino acids: CASSFPTSGTTYEQYF. For the CDR3, the DNA is TGTGCCAGCAGTTTTCCAACTAGCGGGACCACCTACGAGCAGTACTTC.

The chain links TRBV6-6 to TRBJ1-2, with D perhaps TRBD1 (6 bases). Germline CDR1 and CDR2: MNHNY and SVGAGI (reference sequence). This CDR3 region has 14 residues. Trimming left V 7 bases short and J 1 base short, with 13 bases between. The CDR3 spells CASTLDSNNYGYTF. CDR3 DNA: TGTGCCAGCACCTTGGACAGCAATAACTATGGCTACACCTTC.

J is TRBJ2-5 and V is TRBV19; the D gene is possibly TRBD2 (6 bases). This CDR3 has 15 amino acids. V lost 4 bases to trimming and J lost 4 bases, with 16 bases between them. CDR1 is LNHDA and CDR2 is SQIVND in the germline V gene (reference sequence). This CDR3 reads CASSRRRLDPETQYF. As DNA, the CDR3 is TGTGCCAGTAGTAGAAGGCGACTAGACCCAGAGACCCAGTACTTC.

Only a few counts were recorded for this clone. The CDR3 DNA sequence: TGTGCCAGCAGCGGCGGTTTAGGGGACAATGAGCAGTTCTTC. The encoded protein is CASSGGLGDNEQFF. The chain recombines TRBV9 with TRBJ2-1; a possible D gene is TRBD1 (5 bases). From germline, CDR1 is SGDLS and CDR2 YYNGEE. CDR3 size: 14 residues. The V and J ends lost 3 bases and 5 bases respectively, with 12 bases between them.

By share, this clone counts as large (0.1 to 1%). The rearrangement joins TRBV9 to TRBJ2-7; D perhaps matches TRBD2 (6 bases). Germline CDR1 reads SGDLS; CDR2 reads YYNGEE. There are 12 residues in the CDR3. Trimming left V 3 bases short and J 7 bases short, with 11 bases between. The chain's CDR3 is CASSARGSEQYF. The CDR3 DNA is TGTGCCAGCAGCGCCCGGGGGTCGGAGCAGTACTTC. The entire variable domain, with the rest obtained from reference TRBV9 and TRBJ2-7, is as follows: DSGVTQTPKHLITATGQRVTLRCSPRSGDLSVYWYQQSLDQGLQFLIQYYNGEERAKGNILERFSAQQFPDLHSELNLSSLELGDSALYFCASSARGSEQYFGPGTRLTVT.

V and J are TRBV7-9 and TRBJ2-2; 7 bases align to TRBD2. V was pared by 1 base and J by 5 bases, with 10 bases of the junction left unmatched. This CDR3 spans 17 amino acids. The V gene's germline CDR1 is SEHNR and CDR2 FQNEAQ (reference sequence). The chain's CDR3 is CASSLDQVAGATGELFF. CDR3 bases: TGTGCCAGCAGCTTAGATCAGGTGGCGGGAGCGACCGGGGAGCTGTTTTTT. Combining the CDR3 with reference TRBV7-9 and TRBJ2-2 gives the whole variable domain DTGVSQNPRHKITKRGQNVTFRCDPISEHNRLYWYRQTLGQGPEFLTYFQNEAQLEKSRLLSDRFSAERPKGSFSTLEIQRTEQGDSAMYLCASSLDQVAGATGELFFGEGSRLTVL.

The genes are TRBV27 and TRBJ1-1; D ambiguous. Trimming pared 4 bases from V and 8 bases from J, leaving 8 bases between. Germline V gives CDR1 MNHEY, CDR2 SMNVEV (reference sequence). CDR3 length: 11 residues. The CDR3 loop reads CASSSTGEAFF. In DNA form, the CDR3 reads TGTGCCAGCAGTTCAACCGGGGAAGCTTTCTTT.

This clone was picked up a small number of times. The chain uses TRBV27 and TRBJ1-1; 7 bases line up with TRBD1. This CDR3 comprises 14 residues. Germline V gene lookup returns CDR1 MNHEY and CDR2 SMNVEV (reference sequence). V was pared by 7 bases and J by 5 bases, with 10 bases of the junction left unmatched. The DNA for the CDR3 is TGTGCCAGCACCCCAGGGGGTTCGTGGACTGAAGCTTTCTTT. Translation: CASTPGGSWTEAFF.

There are a few counts of this clone. The chain couples TRBV4-3 to TRBJ2-2; 10 nucleotides match TRBD1. Per germline, CDR1 LGHNA and CDR2 YSLEER. The CDR3 contains 17 residues. Unmatched junction bases numbered 8, after V lost 3 bases and J lost 4 bases. CDR3 DNA sequence: TGCGCCAGCAGCCAGGACAGGGGGACAGCTGGCACCGGGGAGCTGTTTTTT. Translating it yields CASSQDRGTAGTGELFF.

This clone was picked up a small number of times. J is TRBJ2-3 and V is TRBV6-1; TRBD1 is a possible D gene (6 bases). The CDR3 has 14 residues. CDR1 is MNHNS and CDR2 is SASEGT in the germline V gene. Trimming removed 2 bases from V and 2 bases from J, with 8 bases in between. The DNA of the CDR3 is TGTGCCAGCAGTGAAAAGGGGGACACAGATACGCAGTATTTT. Its translation is CASSEKGDTDTQYF.

The rearrangement links TRBV4-1 to TRBJ2-5; D might be TRBD1 or TRBD2, each matching 5 bases. The CDR3 runs 16 residues. V was cut by 5 bases and J by 0 bases, with 16 bases left in between. Germline CDR1 reads MGHRA; CDR2 reads YSYEKL. This CDR3 is CASSSWDRRDQETQYF. The CDR3 coding sequence is TGCGCCAGCAGCTCATGGGACCGAAGGGACCAAGAGACCCAGTACTTC.

V usage is TRBV19 and J usage is TRBJ2-2; D gene uncertain. Germline CDR1 reads LNHDA; CDR2 reads SQIVND (reference sequence). The CDR3 runs to 14 residues. With 4 bases removed from V and 4 bases from J, the gap between germline ends came to 10 bases. CDR3 sequence: CASSSFRSTGELFF. The CDR3 bases are TGTGCCAGTAGTAGCTTCCGGTCCACCGGGGAGCTGTTTTTT.

In its sample, this clone was seen a few times. The chain uses TRBV11-3 and TRBJ2-2; D remains ambiguous. Germline V lookup: CDR1 SGHNT, CDR2 YENEEA. V was trimmed by 3 bases and J by 6 bases, leaving 5 bases between them. The CDR3 is 12 residues long. The CDR3 reads CASSLDAGELFF. For the CDR3, the DNA is TGTGCCAGCAGCTTGGATGCCGGGGAGCTGTTTTTT.

This clone was seen a few times. The V gene is TRBV7-6, the J gene TRBJ1-3, with D possibly TRBD1 on 5 matching bases. The germline V gene encodes CDR1 SGHVS and CDR2 FNYEAQ. CDR3 length: 12 amino acids. Trimming left V 5 bases short and J 8 bases short, with 10 bases between. CDR3 residues: CASSPGGDTIYF. In nucleotides, the CDR3 is TGTGCCAGCAGCCCGGGGGGGGACACCATATATTTT.

A few counts support this clone. The V call is TRBV11-2, the J call TRBJ1-6, with TRBD1 as a possible D gene (5 bases). Germline V gives CDR1 SGHAT, CDR2 FQNNGV. The CDR3 spans 16 residues. V was shortened by 1 base and J by 2 bases, with 9 bases between the two germline ends. CDR3 in amino acids: CASSLVSGAYNSPLHF. CDR3 nucleotide sequence: TGTGCCAGCAGCTTAGTTTCGGGGGCCTATAATTCACCCCTCCACTTT.

There are a few counts of this clone. The rearrangement joins TRBV5-6 to TRBJ2-7; no clear D gene. The V end was cut by 3 bases, the J end by 3 bases, with 10 bases between. Germline V gives CDR1 SGHDT, CDR2 YYEEEE. The CDR3 is 13 residues long. CDR3 loop: CASSSWVHYEQYF. The CDR3 DNA sequence: TGTGCCAGCAGCTCTTGGGTCCACTACGAGCAGTACTTC.

The J gene is TRBJ2-1, the V gene TRBV28; 7 nucleotides align to TRBD1. The CDR3 sequence is 15 residues long. Germline-derived CDR1 and CDR2 are MDHEN and SYDVKM. V dropped 6 bases and J dropped 5; count of bases not matched to a gene: 10. The CDR3: CASSSGTVANNEQFF. CDR3 in DNA: TGTGCCAGCAGCTCCGGGACAGTGGCCAACAATGAGCAGTTCTTC.

The chain uses TRBV11-2 and TRBJ1-1; no firm D call. V gave up 2 bases and J gave up 7 bases, with 8 bases separating them. The germline CDR1 and CDR2 sequences are SGHAT and FQNNGV. The CDR3 extends over 12 amino acids. CDR3 amino acids: CASSLIGFEAFF. The CDR3 DNA reads TGTGCCAGCAGCTTAATAGGCTTTGAAGCTTTCTTT.

The chain has TRBV14 and TRBJ2-2; no reliable D call. This CDR3 spans 13 amino acids. The V gene's germline CDR1 is SGHDN and CDR2 FVKESK. Trimming removed 6 bases at V and 9 bases at J, with 14 bases between. CDR3 in amino acids: CASSPDGIRELFF. The CDR3 coding sequence is TGTGCCAGCAGTCCGGACGGCATTCGGGAGCTGTTTTTT.

Only a few counts were recorded for this clone. The chain links TRBV30 to TRBJ2-5, with 9 nucleotides matching TRBD2. Germline assignment: CDR1 GTSNPN and CDR2 SVGIG (reference sequence). Trimming took 0 bases from V and 1 from J; bases not matched to a gene: 9. The CDR3 is made up of 17 amino acids. The CDR3 nucleotides read TGTGCCTGGAGTGTCCCCCACACTAGCGGGTTCCAAGAGACCCAGTACTTC. Protein: CAWSVPHTSGFQETQYF.

In this sample, this clone turned up a few times. This sequence joins TRBV5-6 and TRBJ1-2; TRBD1 might be the D (5 bases). Trimming stripped 2 bases from V and 7 bases from J, with 15 bases between. The CDR3 runs 14 residues. Germline V gene sequence: CDR1 SGHDT, CDR2 YYEEEE. This CDR3 is CASSLGGAGAGYTF. The DNA of the CDR3 is TGTGCCAGCAGCTTAGGCGGGGCAGGCGCTGGCTACACCTTC.

This chain uses TRBV19 with TRBJ2-1; TRBD2 matches 8 bases. With 1 base clipped from V and 8 bases from J, the junction kept 19 bases outside the gene matches. The CDR3 loop spans 19 amino acids. The germline gives CDR1 LNHDA, CDR2 SQIVND (reference sequence). The CDR3 here is CASSIGRIELAVGMYEQFF. As DNA, the CDR3 is TGTGCCAGTAGTATAGGTAGGATTGAACTAGCGGTGGGGATGTATGAGCAGTTCTTC.